This T cell receptor beta chain appears in the sequencing data of a study of T cells after somatic rescue of genetic block. CDR1 and CDR2 from the germline V gene are KGHSH and LQKENI. Trimming at V came to 1 base and at J to 3 bases, leaving 0 bases not matched to a gene. This CDR3 region has 13 residues. This clone was counted once. TCRdb keeps only in-frame clones here, not all; method: immunoSEQ multiplex PCR. Among 95,000 to 120,000 clones listed, over 80% were seen once. What was sequenced was peripheral blood mononuclear cells (PBMCs). This sequence originates from a woman between 18 and 29 years old. The chain is built from TRBV18 and TRBJ2-7, with 7 bases matching TRBD2. The CDR3 DNA is TGTGCCAGCTCACCACGCGGGGGCTACGAGCAGTACTTC. This codes for CASSPRGGYEQYF.